Listed below are T cell receptor beta chains from one sample, sequenced in a study of blood T cell repertoires in COVID-19. The repertoire was sequenced with immunoSEQ multiplex PCR; TCRdb's copy has only in-frame clones and lacks some. The table lists 250,000 or so clones, roughly 88% of them singletons. Sequencing was carried out using peripheral blood. The origin of the receptors is a man older than 75 with acute or convalescent COVID-19. The CDR3 runs from the conserved cysteine through the conserved F or W. D genes are given only for firm matches. Rows may omit the clone size; those that give it use once, few, many or a size class.

D: NA
V: TRBV11-2
size: NA
J: TRBJ2-1
CDR3: CASSLLFEQFF
DNA: TGTGCCAGCAGCCTTCTTTTTGAGCAGTTCTTC

D: TRBD2
V: TRBV2
size: NA
J: TRBJ2-1
CDR3: CASKLATYNEQFF
DNA: TGTGCCAGCAAACTAGCGACGTACAATGAGCAGTTCTTC

D: NA
V: TRBV28
size: NA
J: TRBJ1-4
CDR3: CASSLTLKEKLFF
DNA: TGTGCCAGCAGTTTAACTCTTAAGGAAAAACTGTTTTTT

D: TRBD2
V: TRBV5-4
size: NA
J: TRBJ2-1
CDR3: CASSLWGRGLNEQFF
DNA: TGTGCCAGCAGCTTATGGGGGAGGGGCCTTAATGAGCAGTTCTTC

D: NA
V: TRBV2
size: few
J: TRBJ1-4
CDR3: CASTGVRNEKLFF
DNA: TGTGCCAGCACCGGGGTCCGAAATGAAAAACTGTTTTTT

D: NA
V: TRBV11-3
size: NA
J: TRBJ2-7
CDR3: CASSSGPYEQYF
DNA: TGTGCCAGCAGCTCCGGTCCCTACGAGCAGTACTTC

D: NA
V: TRBV7-2
size: once
J: TRBJ1-1
CDR3: CASSAGGTTNTEAFF
DNA: TGTGCCAGCAGCGCCGGGGGAACTACGAACACTGAAGCTTTCTTT

D: TRBD2
V: TRBV28
size: NA
J: TRBJ2-7
CDR3: CASREAVIYEQYF
DNA: TGTGCCAGCCGGGAGGCAGTTATCTACGAGCAGTACTTC

D: TRBD1
V: TRBV19
size: once
J: TRBJ1-4
CDR3: CASSMGQQTNEKLFF
DNA: TGTGCCAGTAGTATGGGACAGCAGACTAATGAAAAACTGTTTTTT

D: TRBD1
V: TRBV2
size: NA
J: TRBJ1-3
CDR3: CATMTGPFSGNTIYF
DNA: TGTGCCACGATGACAGGGCCCTTCTCTGGAAACACCATATATTTT

D: NA
V: TRBV5-1
size: NA
J: TRBJ1-6
CDR3: CASSLATFSNSPLHF
DNA: TGCGCCAGCAGCTTGGCGACATTCAGCAATTCACCCCTCCACTTT

D: TRBD2
V: TRBV11-3
size: NA
J: TRBJ2-3
CDR3: CASSYSGRGGDTQYF
DNA: TGTGCCAGCAGCTATAGCGGGAGGGGTGGGGATACGCAGTATTTT

D: NA
V: TRBV25-1
size: NA
J: TRBJ1-6
CDR3: CASSEYTGSSYNSPLHF
DNA: TGTGCCAGCAGTGAATACACAGGCAGCTCCTATAATTCACCCCTCCACTTT

D: TRBD1
V: TRBV6-5
size: NA
J: TRBJ1-4
CDR3: CASRTGAWGEKLFF
DNA: TGTGCCAGCAGGACAGGGGCGTGGGGCGAAAAACTGTTTTTT

D: NA
V: TRBV6-1
size: NA
J: TRBJ1-5
CDR3: CASSEALLQPQHF
DNA: TGTGCCAGCAGTGAAGCCCTTTTACAGCCCCAGCATTTT

D: TRBD1
V: TRBV6-5
size: NA
J: TRBJ1-2
CDR3: CASRPGTGVNYGYTF
DNA: TGTGCCAGCAGGCCCGGGACAGGGGTTAACTATGGCTACACCTTC

D: NA
V: TRBV19
size: NA
J: TRBJ2-7
CDR3: CASGGRRNLPYEQYF
DNA: TGTGCCAGTGGGGGGAGAAGGAACCTTCCCTACGAGCAGTACTTC

D: TRBD1
V: TRBV3-1/TRBV3-2
size: NA
J: TRBJ2-7
CDR3: CASSPWAGGESPLEQYF
DNA: TGTGCCAGCAGCCCCTGGGCAGGGGGCGAATCTCCCCTCGAGCAGTACTTC

D: NA
V: TRBV7-2
size: NA
J: TRBJ1-3
CDR3: CASSSRLSGIRGNTIYF
DNA: TGTGCCAGCAGCTCCCGATTATCGGGGATACGTGGAAACACCATATATTTT

D: NA
V: TRBV5-1
size: NA
J: TRBJ2-5
CDR3: CASSLYSPQETQYF
DNA: TGCGCCAGCAGCTTATACAGCCCCCAAGAGACCCAGTACTTC

D: NA
V: TRBV7-2
size: NA
J: TRBJ2-1
CDR3: CASSLSRGDLNEQFF
DNA: TGTGCCAGCAGCTTATCCAGGGGAGATTTGAATGAGCAGTTCTTC

D: TRBD1
V: TRBV6-1
size: NA
J: TRBJ1-3
CDR3: CASSAGTGHFSGNTIYF
DNA: TGTGCCAGCAGTGCCGGGACAGGGCATTTCTCTGGAAACACCATATATTTT

D: NA
V: TRBV7-8
size: NA
J: TRBJ2-7
CDR3: CASRKKRDTSYEQYF
DNA: TGTGCCAGCAGAAAAAAACGGGACACATCCTACGAGCAGTACTTC

D: NA
V: TRBV28
size: NA
J: TRBJ1-5
CDR3: CASSFPGQQPQHF
DNA: TGTGCCAGCAGTTTTCCAGGACAGCAGCCCCAGCATTTT

D: NA
V: TRBV6-1
size: NA
J: TRBJ1-6
CDR3: CASSEQGGINSPLHF
DNA: TGTGCCAGCAGTGAGCAGGGAGGAATCAATTCACCCCTCCACTTT

D: NA
V: TRBV18
size: NA
J: TRBJ1-4
CDR3: CASSADGGKRYNEKLFF
DNA: TGTGCCAGCTCCGCAGACGGAGGAAAACGTTATAATGAAAAACTGTTTTTT

D: TRBD1
V: TRBV28
size: NA
J: TRBJ1-2
CDR3: CASSTLQGINYGYTF
DNA: TGTGCCAGCAGTACCCTACAGGGGATTAACTATGGCTACACCTTC

D: NA
V: TRBV5-6
size: few
J: TRBJ1-1
CDR3: CASSLSPGGAFF
DNA: TGTGCCAGCAGCTTGTCGCCCGGGGGAGCTTTCTTT

D: NA
V: TRBV10-1
size: NA
J: TRBJ1-5
CDR3: CASSETGSSTQHF
DNA: TGCGCCAGCAGTGAGACAGGCTCCTCGACCCAGCATTTT

D: TRBD1
V: TRBV28
size: NA
J: TRBJ1-5
CDR3: CASSPPGQGMREPQHF
DNA: TGTGCCAGCAGTCCGCCGGGACAGGGTATGAGGGAGCCCCAGCATTTT

D: NA
V: TRBV18
size: NA
J: TRBJ1-3
CDR3: CASSPRRDSSGNTIYF
DNA: TGTGCCAGCTCACCAAGACGAGACAGCTCTGGAAACACCATATATTTT

D: NA
V: TRBV7-8
size: NA
J: TRBJ1-5
CDR3: CASSLATLATNQPQHF
DNA: TGTGCCAGCAGCTTAGCAACTCTTGCAACGAATCAGCCCCAGCATTTT

D: TRBD1
V: TRBV10-3
size: NA
J: TRBJ1-1
CDR3: CAIRTRGSTEAFF
DNA: TGTGCCATCAGGACCAGGGGGAGCACTGAAGCTTTCTTT

D: NA
V: TRBV2
size: NA
J: TRBJ2-5
CDR3: CASRQGDPFAQYF
DNA: TGTGCCAGCAGACAGGGAGACCCCTTCGCCCAGTACTTC

D: TRBD1
V: TRBV9
size: NA
J: TRBJ1-5
CDR3: CASSALQGLDQPQHF
DNA: TGTGCCAGCAGCGCGCTACAGGGGCTGGATCAGCCCCAGCATTTT

D: NA
V: TRBV24-1
size: NA
J: TRBJ2-4
CDR3: CATSDPRAGGNIQYF
DNA: TGTGCCACCAGTGACCCACGGGCCGGGGGAAACATTCAGTACTTC

D: TRBD1
V: TRBV7-9
size: NA
J: TRBJ1-1
CDR3: CASSAQGAVAEAFF
DNA: TGTGCCAGCAGCGCACAGGGGGCGGTGGCTGAAGCTTTCTTT

D: NA
V: TRBV5-1
size: NA
J: TRBJ2-1
CDR3: CASSLGGIGNNEQFF
DNA: TGCGCCAGCAGCTTAGGAGGGATCGGGAATAATGAGCAGTTCTTC

D: NA
V: TRBV15
size: NA
J: TRBJ1-3
CDR3: CATSRDGRGSGNTIYF
DNA: TGTGCCACCAGCAGGGACGGTCGGGGGTCAGGAAACACCATATATTTT

D: NA
V: TRBV5-8
size: NA
J: TRBJ1-1
CDR3: CASSLLYRAGVTEAFF
DNA: TGTGCCAGCAGCTTGTTATACAGGGCTGGCGTCACTGAAGCTTTCTTT

D: TRBD1
V: TRBV3-1/TRBV3-2
size: once
J: TRBJ1-5
CDR3: CASSHIAFPGQGTYSNQPQHF
DNA: TGTGCCAGCAGCCATATAGCTTTTCCGGGACAGGGGACTTATAGCAATCAGCCCCAGCATTTT

D: NA
V: TRBV5-1
size: NA
J: TRBJ2-2
CDR3: CASSLEPGSNTGELFF
DNA: TGCGCCAGCAGCTTGGAGCCAGGGTCGAACACCGGGGAGCTGTTTTTT

D: NA
V: TRBV28
size: few
J: TRBJ1-1
CDR3: CASSQRTNTEAFF
DNA: TGTGCCAGCAGTCAGAGGACAAACACTGAAGCTTTCTTT

D: TRBD1
V: TRBV2
size: NA
J: TRBJ1-3
CDR3: CASSEAPTGVSGNTIYF
DNA: TGTGCCAGCAGTGAAGCCCCGACAGGGGTATCTGGAAACACCATATATTTT

D: TRBD1
V: TRBV28
size: NA
J: TRBJ1-5
CDR3: CASSPRTGIQPQHF
DNA: TGTGCCAGCAGTCCCCGGACAGGGATTCAGCCCCAGCATTTT

D: TRBD1
V: TRBV6-5
size: few
J: TRBJ1-5
CDR3: CASSAGTGGLQPQHF
DNA: TGTGCCAGCAGCGCCGGGACAGGGGGCTTGCAGCCCCAGCATTTT

D: TRBD1
V: TRBV24-1
size: NA
J: TRBJ1-5
CDR3: CATSDRGHQPQHF
DNA: TGTGCCACCTCCGACAGGGGACATCAGCCCCAGCATTTT

D: TRBD2
V: TRBV28
size: NA
J: TRBJ2-3
CDR3: CASAGAGGPIDTQYF
DNA: TGTGCCAGCGCTGGGGCGGGAGGGCCCATAGATACGCAGTATTTT

D: NA
V: TRBV27
size: NA
J: TRBJ1-6
CDR3: CASQQVPKHSPLHF
DNA: TGTGCCAGTCAACAGGTTCCAAAGCATTCACCCCTCCACTTT

D: NA
V: TRBV5-1
size: NA
J: TRBJ2-5
CDR3: CASSRLQETQYF
DNA: TGCGCCAGCAGCAGACTCCAAGAGACCCAGTACTTC

D: TRBD1
V: TRBV28
size: NA
J: TRBJ2-7
CDR3: CASKGPRQGKSYEQYF
DNA: TGTGCCAGCAAGGGTCCCCGACAGGGAAAATCTTACGAGCAGTACTTC

D: TRBD1
V: TRBV4-2
size: NA
J: TRBJ2-2
CDR3: CASSQDPFGPTGPGELFF
DNA: TGTGCCAGCAGCCAAGACCCCTTCGGACCGACAGGGCCCGGGGAGCTGTTTTTT

D: NA
V: TRBV25-1
size: NA
J: TRBJ2-5
CDR3: CASSGPQETQYF
DNA: TGTGCCAGCAGTGGTCCACAAGAGACCCAGTACTTC

D: NA
V: TRBV19
size: NA
J: TRBJ1-1
CDR3: CASSVSVGRGEAFF
DNA: TGTGCCAGTAGTGTCTCCGTAGGGAGGGGTGAAGCTTTCTTT

D: NA
V: TRBV5-1
size: NA
J: TRBJ1-3
CDR3: CASSMDGAGNTIYF
DNA: TGCGCCAGCAGCATGGACGGAGCTGGAAACACCATATATTTT

D: NA
V: TRBV5-1
size: NA
J: TRBJ2-2
CDR3: CASSLDGQNTGELFF
DNA: TGCGCCAGCAGCTTGGACGGACAGAACACCGGGGAGCTGTTTTTT

D: TRBD1
V: TRBV28
size: once
J: TRBJ2-1
CDR3: CASRNRQGWNEQFF
DNA: TGTGCCAGCAGAAACCGACAGGGTTGGAATGAGCAGTTCTTC

D: NA
V: TRBV5-1
size: NA
J: TRBJ2-2
CDR3: CASSSASPNTGELFF
DNA: TGCGCCAGCAGCTCTGCTAGCCCCAACACCGGGGAGCTGTTTTTT